This TCR beta chain was identified during a study of blood T cell repertoires in COVID-19. Study as a whole: Collection of acute and convalescent COVID-19 samples took place in the United States, Italy and Spain. From T cells, B-cell-depleted T cells, or PBMCs came the material, which was cDNA or gDNA.

Patients in Seattle were enrolled during active infection, then followed longitudinally. With 6 bases clipped from V and 0 bases from J, the junction kept 4 bases outside the gene matches. The CDR3 length is 14 residues. The germline gives CDR1 MNHEY, CDR2 SVGAGI. In the study's own analysis: Amplification of reference gene primers provided the estimated nucleated cell counts. Method: immunoSEQ multiplex PCR; TCRdb's copy keeps in-frame clones and lacks some. V and J calls and clone size are those listed in that table; D and trimming were worked out from the DNA. The sample contains 50,000 to 65,000 clones, roughly 80% of which appear only once.

The genes are TRBV6-5 and TRBJ2-7; 8 bases fit TRBD1. The sequenced sample consisted of peripheral blood. This TCR was recovered from a man in his fifties or sixties with COVID-19, enrolled during active disease. CDR3 DNA: TGTGCCAGCAGCCCAGGGGGCGCCTCCTACGAGCAGTACTTC. It encodes CASSPGGASYEQYF.